This T cell receptor (beta chain) was recorded in a study of blood T cell repertoires in COVID-19. Per germline, CDR1 LGHDT and CDR2 YNNKEL (reference sequence). V was pared by 1 base and J by 6 bases, with 18 bases between. The CDR3 totals 16 residues. TCRdb keeps only in-frame clones here, not all; method: immunoSEQ multiplex PCR. The repertoire holds about 24,000 clones, with about 88% as singletons. The source of this sequence is an older man with COVID-19, enrolled during active disease. The chain recombines TRBV3-1 (or the pseudogene TRBV3-2) with TRBJ1-2, with TRBD1 as a possible D gene (5 bases). Sample: peripheral blood. CDR3 amino acids: CASSQGPTREDNGYTF. CDR3 DNA: TGTGCCAGCAGCCAAGGCCCAACTAGGGAGGACAATGGCTACACCTTC.